Below, 8 T cell receptor beta chains from the same sample are listed, as sequenced in a study of vaccination and CD4 T cells after COVID-19. MiXCR, applied by TCRdb to the PCR reads, yields one record per CDR3 protein. Here the sample spans about 36,000 distinct CDR3 sequences, under 45% being singletons. Sample time point: late sampling 161 to 241 days after vaccination in three convalescent patients. Sample: CD4+ T cells from blood, taken about 7 months after SARS-CoV-2 vaccination. These receptors came from a human donor who had recovered from COVID-19.

In this sample, this clonotype turned up a few times. In DNA, the CDR3 is TGCAGTGCTGAGGGTCAAGAGACCCAGTACTTC. The encoded protein is CSAEGQETQYF. The chain uses TRBV20-1 and TRBJ2-5; possible D gene TRBD2, 5 bases. Germline-derived CDR1 and CDR2 are DFQATT and SNEGSKA (reference sequence). CDR3 length equals 11 residues. V was shortened by 5 bases and J by 2 bases, with 6 bases between the two germline ends.

This clonotype was seen a handful of times. The rearrangement joins TRBV7-2 to TRBJ2-7, with D possibly matching TRBD1 (5 bases). There are 15 residues in the CDR3. Looked up from germline, CDR1 is SGHTA and CDR2 is FQGNSA. Trimming took off 1 base at V and 4 bases at J, with 14 bases between the two ends. The CDR3 loop is CASSLDVGLWYEQYF. The DNA for the CDR3 is TGTGCCAGCAGCTTAGACGTGGGGCTGTGGTACGAGCAGTACTTC.

This clonotype showed up just once. This chain connects TRBV6-1 to TRBJ1-3; D is undetermined. Germline V gene lookup returns CDR1 MNHNS and CDR2 SASEGT. Trimming removed 1 base at V and 4 bases at J, with 14 bases between. CDR3 length: 16 amino acids. CDR3 residues: CASSEGRNALGNTIYF. The CDR3 DNA is TGTGCCAGCAGTGAAGGGCGGAATGCTCTGGGAAACACCATATATTTT.

Ten or more counts support this clonotype. The chain combines TRBV6-1 with TRBJ1-5; D is undetermined. Germline V gene data show CDR1 as MNHNS and CDR2 as SASEGT. The V gene lost 6 bases and the J gene lost 2 bases, with 14 bases spanning the gap. There are 15 residues in the CDR3. The CDR3 here is CASSRDYPGNQPQHF. The CDR3 DNA reads TGTGCCAGCAGCCGCGACTACCCCGGCAATCAGCCCCAGCATTTT.

The chain combines TRBV20-1 with TRBJ2-5; 9 bases agree with TRBD1. The CDR3 is 13 residues long. Germline loops: CDR1 DFQATT, CDR2 SNEGSKA (reference sequence). The V segment lost 7 bases and the J segment 4 bases; nucleotides outside the gene matches: 7. The CDR3 DNA sequence: TGCAGTGTAGGACAGGGGAATGTAGAGACCCAGTACTTC. It yields the protein CSVGQGNVETQYF.

A few counts support this clonotype. This sequence joins TRBV2 and TRBJ1-2; D is unclear. CDR3 length: 12 residues. Trimming removed 7 bases from V and 4 bases from J, with 10 bases in between. Germline lookup yields CDR1 SNHLY and CDR2 FYNNEI. CDR3 coding DNA: TGTGCCAGCAAGGAACCGCCCTATGGCTACACCTTC. Residues: CASKEPPYGYTF.

This clonotype came up a few times. J is TRBJ1-5 and V is TRBV10-3, with D unresolved. V lost 8 bases and J 6 bases, leaving 17 bases between the germline ends. In germline, CDR1 is ENHRY, CDR2 SYGVKD. The CDR3 runs to 14 residues. Here the CDR3 DNA reads TGTGCCATCTCGGACGGACCACCGACTCAGCCCCAGCATTTT. It codes for CAISDGPPTQPQHF.

V and J are TRBV5-3 and TRBJ2-1, with D perhaps TRBD2 (5 bases). TRBV5-3 is filed as an ORF, its function uncertain. The CDR3 sequence is 14 residues long. V lost 1 base to trimming and J lost 15 bases, with 20 bases between them. DNA for the CDR3: TGTGCCAGAAGCTTGAGATGCCAGCGGACTTGGTGGTTCTTC. This codes for CARSLRCQRTWWFF.